This T cell receptor (beta chain) was obtained from a study of blood T cell repertoires in COVID-19. Overall study context: Samples came from the United States, Italy and Spain, spanning acute and convalescent COVID-19. From T cells, B-cell-depleted T cells, or PBMCs came the material, which was cDNA or gDNA.

Germline trimming cut 0 bases from V and 8 bases from J; bases unmatched to any gene: 3. This CDR3 is 13 amino acids long. The repertoire was sequenced with immunoSEQ multiplex PCR; TCRdb's copy has only in-frame clones and lacks some. The repertoire consists of 250,000 to 400,000 clones, with about nine tenths occurring once and the leading ten covering 2.9%. The sequence came from a woman in her 30s with COVID-19, enrolled during active disease. Sequences were obtained from peripheral blood. J is TRBJ1-2 and V is TRBV12-3 or TRBV12-4; 7 positions agree with TRBD1. Here the CDR3 DNA reads TGTGCCAGCAGTTTAGCACAGGACAGGGGCTACACCTTC. Its protein is CASSLAQDRGYTF.